The 14 T cell receptor beta chains presented below share a single source sample, sequenced in a study of T-cell reconstitution after alpha-beta-depleted transplantation in children. Unique molecular identifiers tagged the TCRbeta library. TCRdb ran MiXCR on the PCR reads and lists one entry per CDR3 protein. The table records under 250,000 distinct CDR3 sequences, approximately 17% of them present only once. The sequences come from PBMCs, mostly from graft donor cells, collected 360 days after TCRalphabeta/CD19-depleted stem cell transplant. These receptors were obtained from a male patient between 2 and 15 years old who had a stem cell transplant for acute lymphoblastic leukemia, so the T cells may come from the graft donor.

This clonotype was found a few times. The chain employs TRBV4-2 and TRBJ1-1, with 9 bases identical to TRBD1. This CDR3 has 13 residues. The germline gives CDR1 LGHNA, CDR2 YNFKEQ. V was clipped by 1 base and J by 11 bases; unmatched bases: 5. The CDR3: CASSQGDRVVAFF. For the CDR3, the DNA is TGTGCCAGCAGCCAAGGGGACAGGGTGGTCGCTTTCTTT.

This clonotype was observed many times. This chain links TRBV27 with TRBJ2-4, with TRBD1 identical over 8 bases. The CDR3 has 15 residues. Germline V CDR1 and CDR2: MNHEY, SMNVEV (reference sequence). With 3 bases clipped from V and 6 bases from J, the junction kept 7 bases outside the gene matches. The CDR3 bases are TGTGCCAGCAGTTTGACAGGGGACTTAGGAAACATTCAGTACTTC. This translates into CASSLTGDLGNIQYF.

This clonotype has at least ten counts. The chain joins TRBV27 to TRBJ2-3, with a tentative D call TRBD1 (6 bases). Germline CDR1 MNHEY, CDR2 SMNVEV (reference sequence). V shed 7 bases and J shed 4 bases, with 12 bases lying between them. This CDR3 has 13 amino acids. The CDR3, as DNA: TGTGCCAGCACCCTTCAGGGGTCAGATACGCAGTATTTT. Encoded protein: CASTLQGSDTQYF.

The rearrangement uses TRBV5-1 and TRBJ2-7; D might be TRBD1 (6 bases). V gave up 3 bases and J gave up 0 bases, with 10 bases separating them. Germline V lookup: CDR1 SGHRS, CDR2 YFSETQ. This CDR3 has 14 amino acids. Written as DNA, the CDR3 is TGCGCCAGCAGCTCCGGGACAAACTCCTACGAGCAGTACTTC. Protein: CASSSGTNSYEQYF. The full variable domain, rest sourced from reference TRBV5-1 and TRBJ2-7, is KAGVTQTPRYLIKTRGQQVTLSCSPISGHRSVSWYQQTPGQGLQFLFEYFSETQRNKGNFPGRFSGRQFSNSRSEMNVSTLELGDSALYLCASSSGTNSYEQYFGPGTRLTVT.

This chain uses TRBV12-3 or TRBV12-4 with TRBJ1-1; TRBD1 might be the D (5 bases). The CDR3 has 12 residues. Trimming cost V 8 bases and J 4 bases, with 11 bases left between them. CDR3 sequence reads: CASRGLVTEAFF. The DNA of the CDR3 is TGTGCCAGCCGGGGCCTAGTCACTGAAGCTTTCTTT.

This clonotype turned up a few times. The chain couples TRBV2 to TRBJ2-1; 9 nucleotides line up with TRBD2. The germline V gene has CDR1 SNHLY and CDR2 FYNNEI. Germline trimming cut 6 bases from V and 0 bases from J; bases unmatched to any gene: 6. This CDR3 region has 16 residues. The CDR3: CASSASGVSSYNEQFF. As DNA, the CDR3 is TGTGCCAGCAGCGCTAGCGGGGTGAGCTCCTACAATGAGCAGTTCTTC.

The chain combines TRBV29-1 with TRBJ1-5, with D tentatively TRBD1 (5 bases). CDR1 is SQVTM and CDR2 is ANQGSEA in the germline V gene. The V end was cut by 5 bases, the J end by 6 bases, with 14 bases between. The CDR3 loop spans 13 amino acids. Written as DNA, the CDR3 is TGCAGCGTTCAAGGGGAGGGTGGTCAGCCCCAGCATTTT. The encoded protein is CSVQGEGGQPQHF. The complete variable domain, with remaining parts taken from reference TRBV29-1 and TRBJ1-5, reads SAVISQKPSRDICQRGTSLTIQCQVDSQVTMMFWYRQQPGQSLTLIATANQGSEATYESGFVIDKFPISRPNLTFSTLTVSNMSPEDSSIYLCSVQGEGGQPQHFGDGTRLSIL.

This clonotype has just one count. The chain joins TRBV12-3 or TRBV12-4 to TRBJ2-7, with 7 bases fitting TRBD1. CDR3 length: 16 amino acids. The junction had 14 bases not matched to a gene; V was cut back by 6 bases and J by 3 bases. CDR3 in DNA: TGTGCCAGCAGCCCTACTCCCGGGACAGAAATCTACGAGCAGTACTTC. Translated, it gives CASSPTPGTEIYEQYF.

There are a few counts of this clonotype. In DNA, the CDR3 is TGTGCCAGCAGTAGAGAATCAGGGGATCGTCAGCCCCAGCATTTT. Its protein is CASSRESGDRQPQHF. This chain links TRBV12-3 or TRBV12-4 with TRBJ1-5; TRBD1 might be the D (6 bases). Trimming took 5 bases from V and 6 from J, leaving 17 bases between them. The CDR3 covers 15 residues.

This chain links TRBV11-2 with TRBJ1-4; possibly TRBD1 for D (6 bases). The germline V and J ends were trimmed by 5 bases and 8 bases, with 15 bases remaining between them. Germline CDR1 and CDR2: SGHAT and FQNNGV. CDR3 size: 14 residues. DNA for the CDR3: TGTGCCAGCAGCCCTCAGGGGTTGAGAGAAAAACTGTTTTTT. Encoded protein: CASSPQGLREKLFF.

This clonotype was picked up a small number of times. The J gene is TRBJ1-6, the V gene TRBV6-1; D is unclear. Trimming left V 11 bases short and J 3 bases short, with 11 bases between. This CDR3 is 13 amino acids long. Germline V CDR1 and CDR2: MNHNS, SASEGT. The CDR3 protein is CAPYASYNSPLHF. The CDR3 DNA reads TGTGCCCCATACGCCAGCTATAATTCACCCCTCCACTTT.

The chain employs TRBV20-1 and TRBJ1-5; TRBD1 might be the D (5 bases). V lost 4 bases and J 1 base, leaving 11 bases between the germline ends. The germline V gene encodes CDR1 DFQATT and CDR2 SNEGSKA (reference sequence). The CDR3 extends over 14 amino acids. In DNA form, the CDR3 reads TGCAGTGCTATCAGGGTCGGGAGCAATCAGCCCCAGCATTTT. The encoded protein is CSAIRVGSNQPQHF.

In this sample, this clonotype turned up a few times. The chain carries TRBV10-3 and TRBJ2-2; D uncertain. V was shortened by 5 bases and J by 2 bases, with 18 bases between the two germline ends. The germline V gene has CDR1 ENHRY and CDR2 SYGVKD. This CDR3 comprises 17 residues. CDR3 region: CAISLTSTTLNTGELFF. The CDR3 DNA sequence: TGTGCCATCAGTCTAACGTCTACTACTTTAAACACCGGGGAGCTGTTTTTT.

The chain joins TRBV7-6 to TRBJ1-3, with a tentative D call TRBD1 (6 bases). Trimming removed 5 bases at V and 2 bases at J, with 13 bases between. The length of the CDR3 is 15 residues. Germline V gene data show CDR1 as SGHVS and CDR2 as FNYEAQ. For the CDR3, the DNA is TGTGCCAGCAGCCTAGGACAGTACCCTGGAAACACCATATATTTT. Translating it yields CASSLGQYPGNTIYF.